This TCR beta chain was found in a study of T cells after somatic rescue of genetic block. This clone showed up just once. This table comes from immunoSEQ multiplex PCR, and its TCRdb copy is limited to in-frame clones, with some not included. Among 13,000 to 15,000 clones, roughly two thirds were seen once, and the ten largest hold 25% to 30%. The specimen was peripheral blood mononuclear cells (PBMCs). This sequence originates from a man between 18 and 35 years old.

The CDR3 is CASATGGSGAYYEQYF. CDR3 coding DNA: TGTGCCAGCGCTACGGGTGGTAGCGGGGCCTACTACGAGCAGTACTTC. The J gene is TRBJ2-7, the V gene TRBV27, with 8 nucleotides matching TRBD2. Trimming at V came to 8 bases and at J to 3 bases, leaving 15 bases not matched to a gene. The CDR3 has 16 amino acids. Germline CDR1 and CDR2: MNHEY and SMNVEV (reference sequence).